This T cell receptor (beta chain) was identified during a study of identical twins. General study points: Insertions ran lower in abundant cord blood beta clonotypes, though not in memory repertoires. Out-of-frame alpha sequences common to twins exhibited a surplus of low generation probability.

This clonotype was counted a few times. What it binds is unknown. In germline, CDR1 is SGHRS, CDR2 YFSETQ. The CDR3 consists of 17 residues. The trim removed 0 bases at V and 8 bases at J, leaving 12 bases unmatched. Template switching added a universal primer site, and cDNA bore unique molecular identifiers. TCRdb re-called the 5' RACE reads through MiXCR, storing one row per CDR3 protein. In the table there are approximately 670,000 distinct CDR3 sequences, 5.5% to 7.5% of which are singletons. The sequenced sample consisted of naive T cells sorted from blood. The chain combines TRBV5-1 with TRBJ2-1; 9 nucleotides match TRBD2. The sequence derives from a young man in good health. CDR3 protein: CASSLGLAGTGLDEQFF. The CDR3 nucleotides are TGCGCCAGCAGCTTGGGGCTAGCGGGAACCGGTTTGGATGAGCAGTTCTTC.